The rows below give T cell receptor beta chains drawn from one sample of a study of blood T cell repertoires in COVID-19. Some clones are missing from TCRdb's copy, which holds only in-frame ones; the method was immunoSEQ multiplex PCR. The sample has 200,000 to 300,000 clones, less than 90% seen once. The sequenced material came from peripheral blood. The receptors stem from a man aged 55 to 70 with acute or convalescent COVID-19. CDR3s include the opening cysteine and the closing phenylalanine or tryptophan. The D gene is left open where the match is weak.

j_call v_call cdr3_length d_call cdr3_aa cdr3_nt
TRBJ2-3 TRBV18 15 TRBD2 CASSRPSGGADTQYF TGTGCCAGCTCCCGCCCTAGCGGGGGAGCAGATACGCAGTATTTT
TRBJ1-2 TRBV6-6 14 - CASSWGGRDYGYTF TGTGCCAGCAGTTGGGGAGGGCGGGACTATGGCTACACCTTC
TRBJ1-1 TRBV5-1 16 TRBD1 CASSLGQGAADTEAFF TGCGCCAGCAGCTTGGGTCAGGGGGCGGCGGACACTGAAGCTTTCTTT
TRBJ2-7 TRBV5-4 15 TRBD2 CASRSIGGGDYEQYF TGTGCCAGCAGATCTATCGGCGGGGGAGACTACGAGCAGTACTTC
TRBJ2-7 TRBV25-1 14 TRBD2 CASSVSGGRGEQYF TGTGCCAGCAGTGTTTCGGGAGGACGAGGCGAGCAGTACTTC
TRBJ1-5 TRBV30 14 TRBD1 CAWGGQGASQPQHF TGTGCCTGGGGAGGACAGGGGGCATCTCAGCCCCAGCATTTT
TRBJ2-7 TRBV6-2/TRBV6-3 17 - CASSHSSDRPRSYEQYF TGTGCCAGCAGCCATAGTTCCGACAGGCCTCGCTCCTACGAGCAGTACTTC
TRBJ2-7 TRBV5-1 17 - CASSLGPLDRNRYEQYF TGCGCCAGCAGCTTGGGCCCTCTTGACAGGAACCGCTACGAGCAGTACTTC
TRBJ1-3 TRBV5-6 15 - CASSLRVRSGNTIYF TGTGCCAGCAGCTTACGGGTGAGGAGTGGAAACACCATATATTTT
TRBJ1-5 TRBV4-2 16 TRBD1 CASSQDLTGVWQPQHF TGTGCCAGCAGCCAAGATCTGACAGGGGTATGGCAGCCCCAGCATTTT
TRBJ2-7 TRBV6-6 14 TRBD1 CASSTTGAPYEQYF TGTGCCAGCAGCACTACAGGGGCCCCCTACGAGCAGTACTTC
TRBJ1-2 TRBV3-1/TRBV3-2 14 TRBD1 CASSQGDSNYGYTF TGTGCCAGCAGCCAAGGGGACAGCAACTATGGCTACACCTTC
TRBJ1-6 TRBV18 13 - CASSGGLNSPLHF TGTGCCAGCTCAGGTGGGCTGAATTCACCCCTCCACTTT
TRBJ2-5 TRBV7-3 17 - CASSSDPRDSYKETQYF TGTGCCAGCAGCTCCGACCCACGGGACTCTTATAAAGAGACCCAGTACTTC
TRBJ1-4 TRBV6-5 14 TRBD1 CASTAGQNNEKLFF TGTGCCAGCACCGCGGGACAGAATAATGAAAAACTGTTTTTT
TRBJ1-1 TRBV7-2 14 - CASSPPRQGNEAFF TGTGCCAGCAGCCCCCCGCGGCAGGGGAATGAGGCTTTCTTT